The next 20 T cell receptor beta chains were all read from a single sample in a study of blood T cell repertoires in COVID-19. The table came from immunoSEQ multiplex PCR; TCRdb's copy has only in-frame clones and leaves some out. This table holds 95,000 to 150,000 clones, 85% to 90% found once. The sample comprised peripheral blood. These receptors came from a man between 70 and 80 years old with active or convalescent COVID-19.

In its sample, this clone was seen a few times. The genes are TRBV19 and TRBJ1-5; 7 positions match TRBD1. Germline lookup yields CDR1 LNHDA and CDR2 SQIVND (reference sequence). This CDR3 is 17 amino acids long. V trimming: 9 bases; J trimming: 1 base; junction bases outside the gene matches: 15. CDR3 nucleotide sequence: TGTGCCAGCCATACGACAGGGAGTTTCAGAAGCAATCAGCCCCAGCATTTT. Translation gives CASHTTGSFRSNQPQHF.

The rearrangement joins TRBV25-1 to TRBJ1-1, with D uncertain. CDR1 and CDR2 from the germline V gene are MGHDK and SYGVNS. The length of the CDR3 is 12 residues. Deletions cut 6 bases from V and 8 bases from J, with 13 bases between. The CDR3 DNA follows: TGTGCCAGCAGGGAGGGTGGAAAGGAAGCTTTCTTT. Protein sequence: CASREGGKEAFF.

This clone was seen more than once but under ten times. CDR3 in amino acids: CASSLGPGQNSPLHF. The CDR3 DNA is TGTGCCAGCAGCTTGGGGCCGGGACAGAATTCACCCCTCCACTTT. The J gene is TRBJ1-6, the V gene TRBV5-6, with TRBD1 matching 7 bases. V shed 0 bases, J shed 7 bases, and the junction held 4 bases outside the gene matches. Germline values: CDR1 SGHDT, CDR2 YYEEEE. This CDR3 region has 15 residues. The full variable domain, in which reference TRBV5-6 and TRBJ1-6 provide the parts outside the CDR3, is DAGVTQSPTHLIKTRGQQVTLRCSPKSGHDTVSWYQQALGQGPQFIFQYYEEEERQRGNFPDRFSGHQFPNYSSELNVNALLLGDSALYLCASSLGPGQNSPLHFGNGTRLTVT.

In this sample, this clone turned up once. The chain recombines TRBV11-2 with TRBJ2-1; no firm D call. The CDR3 is made up of 14 amino acids. Looked up from germline, CDR1 is SGHAT and CDR2 is FQNNGV. V dropped 1 base and J dropped 10 bases, with 14 bases sitting between them. The CDR3 protein is CASSLGPGNGEQFF. The DNA of the CDR3 is TGTGCCAGCAGCTTAGGTCCTGGCAATGGCGAGCAGTTCTTC.

V usage is TRBV19 and J usage is TRBJ1-5; tentatively, D is TRBD1 (5 bases). The CDR3 runs to 15 residues. V lost 7 bases and J 5 bases, leaving 18 bases between the germline ends. CDR1 is LNHDA and CDR2 is SQIVND in the germline V gene (reference sequence). This chain's CDR3 is CASTSKGVGDQPQHF. CDR3 bases: TGTGCCAGTACTTCGAAAGGGGTGGGCGATCAGCCCCAGCATTTT. Based on the CDR3 plus reference TRBV19 and TRBJ1-5, the full variable domain is DGGITQSPKYLFRKEGQNVTLSCEQNLNHDAMYWYRQDPGQGLRLIYYSQIVNDFQKGDIAEGYSVSREKKESFPLTVTSAQKNPTAFYLCASTSKGVGDQPQHFGDGTRLSIL.

The chain is built from TRBV18 and TRBJ2-7, with D perhaps TRBD1 (6 bases). The germline V and J ends were trimmed by 3 bases and 0 bases, with 12 bases remaining between them. There are 15 residues in the CDR3. Germline V CDR1 and CDR2: KGHSH, LQKENI. The CDR3 sequence: CASSPRTEPSYEQYF. CDR3 bases: TGTGCCAGCTCACCTCGGACAGAACCCTCCTACGAGCAGTACTTC.

The chain carries TRBV7-3 and TRBJ2-2, with 9 bases fitting TRBD2. The J segment lost 5 bases and the V segment lost 5 bases, leaving 9 bases of the junction unmatched. The CDR3 is 16 amino acids. The V gene's germline CDR1 is SGHTA and CDR2 FQGTGA. CDR3 nucleotides: TGTGCCAGCAGCCCCTATAGCGGGAGTGAAACCGGGGAGCTGTTTTTT. Its protein is CASSPYSGSETGELFF. Full variable domain (outside the CDR3, taken from reference TRBV7-3 and TRBJ2-2): GAGVSQTPSNKVTEKGKYVELRCDPISGHTALYWYRQSLGQGPEFLIYFQGTGAADDSGLPNDRFFAVRPEGSVSTLKIQRTERGDSAVYLCASSPYSGSETGELFFGEGSRLTVL.

J is TRBJ2-7 and V is TRBV6-5, with 8 bases matching TRBD2. CDR3 length equals 14 residues. Per the germline V gene, CDR1 is MNHEY and CDR2 is SVGAGI. V shed 10 bases and J 5 bases; nucleotides not matched to a gene: 13. The CDR3 DNA is TGTGCCACCCTAACTAGAAGCGGGAGTGACGAGCAGTACTTC. This sequence encodes CATLTRSGSDEQYF.

This clone was detected once. J is TRBJ2-7 and V is TRBV4-2, with 9 bases identical to TRBD1. Per germline, CDR1 LGHNA and CDR2 YNFKEQ. V dropped 1 base and J dropped 7; count of bases not matched to a gene: 11. The CDR3 extends over 16 amino acids. CDR3 nucleotides: TGTGCCAGCAGCCAAGTATCCGGGACAGGGTTGAGGGAGCAGTACTTC. As protein: CASSQVSGTGLREQYF.

The chain links TRBV5-1 to TRBJ2-1, with unresolved D. Germline V CDR1 and CDR2: SGHRS, YFSETQ. The CDR3 extends over 13 amino acids. With 4 bases removed from V and 6 bases from J, the gap between germline ends came to 11 bases. CDR3 sequence reads: CASSKDNGNEQFF. The CDR3 coding sequence is TGCGCCAGCAGCAAAGACAACGGCAATGAGCAGTTCTTC.

The chain couples TRBV27 to TRBJ2-1, with 12 bases identical to TRBD2. The V gene end was trimmed by 5 bases and the J gene end by 9 bases; junction bases not matched to a gene: 14. CDR1 is MNHEY and CDR2 is SMNVEV in the germline V gene (reference sequence). This CDR3 contains 17 residues. As DNA, the CDR3 is TGTGCCAGCAGTACCCGCCGACTAGCGGGAGTACTAGGTGAGCAGTTCTTC. It translates to CASSTRRLAGVLGEQFF.

The chain has TRBV3-1 (or the pseudogene TRBV3-2) and TRBJ1-2; a weak D match, TRBD1 (6 bases). V lost 0 bases, J lost 2 bases, and 10 bases lay in between. The CDR3 extends over 15 amino acids. In germline, CDR1 is LGHDT, CDR2 YNNKEL (reference sequence). CDR3 bases: TGTGCCAGCAGCCAAGATCCCACAGGGAACTATGGCTACACCTTC. It encodes CASSQDPTGNYGYTF.

The chain links TRBV2 to TRBJ1-3; perhaps TRBD1 as D (6 bases). Germline CDR1 reads SNHLY; CDR2 reads FYNNEI. Deletions cut 7 bases from V and 0 bases from J, with 10 bases between. CDR3 length: 14 amino acids. CDR3 sequence: CASNQGSSGNTIYF. The CDR3 region has the DNA TGTGCCAGCAATCAGGGGAGCTCTGGAAACACCATATATTTT.

This chain uses TRBV30 with TRBJ2-1, with 8 nucleotides matching TRBD2. Germline V gene lookup returns CDR1 GTSNPN and CDR2 SVGIG (reference sequence). J gave up 6 bases and V 1 base, and 5 bases lay outside the gene matches. This CDR3 contains 14 residues. The CDR3 protein is CAWSAVAGSNEQFF. The CDR3 region has the DNA TGTGCCTGGAGTGCCGTAGCGGGATCCAATGAGCAGTTCTTC.

V gene TRBV4-1 combines with J gene TRBJ2-5, with 9 bases aligning to TRBD1. V gave up 4 bases and J gave up 2 bases; unmatched junction bases: 8. Germline V gene data show CDR1 as MGHRA and CDR2 as YSYEKL. The CDR3 loop spans 16 amino acids. The CDR3: CASSPGTGIHQETQYF. CDR3 DNA sequence: TGCGCCAGCAGCCCGGGGACAGGGATACATCAAGAGACCCAGTACTTC.

This clone was found once. V usage is TRBV19 and J usage is TRBJ1-1; 7 bases are shared with TRBD1. The CDR3 consists of 13 residues. V shed 5 bases and J 7 bases; nucleotides not matched to a gene: 7. Germline V gene lookup returns CDR1 LNHDA and CDR2 SQIVND (reference sequence). The CDR3: CASSPQGGDEAFF. The CDR3 coding sequence is TGTGCCAGTAGTCCTCAGGGGGGAGATGAAGCTTTCTTT.

J is TRBJ1-1 and V is TRBV18; the D is unclear. This CDR3 has 15 amino acids. V lost 0 bases to trimming and J lost 3 bases, with 11 bases between them. The V gene's germline CDR1 is KGHSH and CDR2 LQKENI. CDR3 protein: CASSPPGGLDTEAFF. For the CDR3, the DNA is TGTGCCAGCTCACCACCGGGAGGTCTGGACACTGAAGCTTTCTTT.

The chain has TRBV7-8 and TRBJ2-3, with D possibly being TRBD2 (6 bases). Germline loops: CDR1 SGHVS, CDR2 FQNEAQ. Trimming cost V 2 bases and J 5 bases, with 14 bases left between them. The CDR3 sequence is 15 residues long. The CDR3 bases are TGTGCCAGCAGCTTACAGGGACTCTCGTTAGATACGCAGTATTTT. Translating gives CASSLQGLSLDTQYF.

The chain combines TRBV2 with TRBJ2-1, with 10 nucleotides matching TRBD2. Germline CDR1 reads SNHLY; CDR2 reads FYNNEI. This CDR3 is built from 16 residues. Trimming cost V 8 bases and J 10 bases; bases outside gene matches: 17. The CDR3 bases are TGTGCCAGCGGAATTATAGCGGGAGGCATCGCCGGGGAGCAGTTCTTC. Protein: CASGIIAGGIAGEQFF. The complete variable domain, with remaining parts taken from reference TRBV2 and TRBJ2-1, reads EPEVTQTPSHQVTQMGQEVILRCVPISNHLYFYWYRQILGQKVEFLVSFYNNEISEKSEIFDDQFSVERPDGSNFTLKIRSTKLEDSAMYFCASGIIAGGIAGEQFFGPGTRLTVL.

The CDR3 loop is CASRSTGGIEKLFF. In DNA form, the CDR3 reads TGTGCCAGCAGATCGACAGGGGGTATTGAAAAACTGTTTTTT. This chain uses TRBV25-1 with TRBJ1-4; 9 nucleotides line up with TRBD1. CDR1 and CDR2 from the germline V gene are MGHDK and SYGVNS. The CDR3 consists of 14 residues. The junction had 6 bases not matched to a gene; V was cut back by 6 bases and J by 7 bases.